This T cell receptor beta chain was sequenced during a study of monozygotic twins with inflammatory bowel disease. CDR3 length equals 15 residues. Germline loops: CDR1 SGHRS, CDR2 YFSETQ. Incorporation of UMIs carrying a 6-nucleotide sample barcode was performed by template switching. cDNA encoding TCRalpha and TCRbeta underwent two nested PCRs of approximately 17 and 9 cycles, each of which was followed by bead purification. TCRdb re-called the 5' RACE reads; every CDR3 protein appears as one record, without DNA. In all, the sample yields about 160,000 distinct CDR3 sequences. Each donor supplied under 3 ml of blood.

The V call is TRBV5-1, the J call TRBJ2-2; the TRBD1 assignment by TCRdb is unverifiable without DNA. Material for sequencing was blood. This clonotype was sampled from a human donor with ulcerative colitis or Crohn's disease, or a healthy co-twin of an affected twin (not recorded which). Here the CDR3 reads CASSLIQGNTGELFF.